This paragraph covers one T cell receptor beta chain sequence. This specimen belongs to a study of blood T cell repertoires in COVID-19. Study summary: Acute and convalescent COVID-19 samples came from the United States, Italy and Spain.

Only in-frame clones appear in the TCRdb table, and some are missing; sequencing was by immunoSEQ multiplex PCR. This table has fewer than 200,000 clones, approximately 80% appearing once. Participant-reported clinical history was the basis for cohort assignment. The CDR3 contains 16 residues. The trim removed 3 bases at V and 0 bases at J, leaving 4 bases unmatched. Germline CDR1 SGHAT, CDR2 FQNNGV. Sequencing was done on a sample of PBMCs or T cells enriched from blood (not recorded which). This sequence originates from a woman in her sixties or seventies with acute COVID-19. This chain links TRBV11-2 with TRBJ2-2; 7 positions agree with TRBD2. The CDR3 loop reads CASSFRAGANTGELFF. The CDR3, as DNA: TGTGCCAGCAGCTTTCGGGCGGGGGCGAACACCGGGGAGCTGTTTTTT.